This record covers a single TCR beta chain. Its antigen remains unidentified. The sample is drawn from a study of response to subunit inactivated influenza vaccine. Study results and caveats: Seasonal influenza vaccination, on each occasion, was suggested by the authors to recruit few new T cells.

Using its own MiXCR run on the RT-PCR reads, TCRdb lists one record per CDR3 protein. The sample contains hundreds of thousands of distinct CDR3 sequences, approximately 7.1% of which appear only once. The V gene lost 0 bases and the J gene lost 3 bases, with 15 bases spanning the gap. The CDR3 extends over 17 amino acids. The rearrangement uses TRBV23-1 and TRBJ1-5, with D maybe TRBD1 (5 bases). TRBV23-1 is filed as an ORF, its function uncertain. The sample in question was PBMCs from blood, obtained less than 30 months after vaccination. The TCR sequence derives from a man between 50 and 69 years old who received an inactivated influenza vaccine. This chain's CDR3 is CASSQSIPDSFNQPQHF. The CDR3 region has the DNA TGCGCCAGCAGTCAATCGATCCCAGACAGCTTCAATCAGCCCCAGCATTTT.